A selection of T cell receptor beta chains follows, all from one sample in a study of cytomegalovirus exposure and HLA in healthy donors. Sequencing was performed with immunoSEQ multiplex PCR; in TCRdb, only in-frame clones are kept and a portion is missing. The sample contains some 130,000 clones, more than 80% of which appear only once. The sequenced sample consisted of PBMCs. Receptors were obtained from a male donor in good health and CMV-seronegative. Each CDR3 is given with its conserved first and last residue. The D gene is left open where the match is weak. Rows give clone size only sometimes, using once, few, many, or a class for an expanded clone.

j_gene	abundance	v_gene	d_gene	CDR3nt	CDR3aa
TRBJ1-1	.	TRBV28	.	TGTGCCAGCACCGAAGGGGCTGGGGTCGCTGAAGCTTTCTTT	CASTEGAGVAEAFF
TRBJ1-1	.	TRBV7-9	.	TGTTCCAGCAGTTCCAGATCACAAAAACTATTT	CSSSSRSQKLF
TRBJ1-6	few	TRBV7-3	.	TGTGCCAGCAGCTTAACGGGGGGGGCGGCACCCCTCCACTTT	CASSLTGGAAPLHF
TRBJ1-3	once	TRBV7-8	.	TGTGCCAGCAGCCCGCGGACAGCTGGAAACACCATATATTTT	CASSPRTAGNTIYF
TRBJ2-7	.	TRBV5-1	.	TGCGCCAGCAGACTCACCCGGACTATCGGTTTCAGCGAGCAGTACTTC	CASRLTRTIGFSEQYF
TRBJ1-2	.	TRBV30	.	TGTGCCTGGGGGCTTGCCGGGAGCTTC	CAWGLAGSF
TRBJ1-2	.	TRBV30	.	TGTGCCTGGGATGGCCCCACCTATGGCTACACCTTC	CAWDGPTYGYTF
TRBJ1-6	.	TRBV6-5	.	TGTGCCAGCAGCTCCAGGGGTAATTCACCCCTCCACTTT	CASSSRGNSPLHF
TRBJ2-1	.	TRBV4-2	.	TGTGCCAGCAGCCAAGTTTCAGGCAGCACCAATGAGCAGTTCTTC	CASSQVSGSTNEQFF
TRBJ1-1	once	TRBV6-1	.	TGTGCCAGCAGTGTACAGCCTGAAGCTTTCTTT	CASSVQPEAFF
TRBJ1-1	once	TRBV5-5	.	TGTGCCAGCAGCTCACAGGGTCACACTGAAGCTTTCTTT	CASSSQGHTEAFF
TRBJ2-5	.	TRBV5-1	TRBD2	TGCGCCAGCAGCGGACTAGCGGGGGGGTTACAAGAGACCCAGTACTTC	CASSGLAGGLQETQYF
TRBJ2-7	.	TRBV10-3	TRBD1	TGTGCCATCAGCCCCCTGGGGACAGACCGCTTCTCCTACGAGCAGTACTTC	CAISPLGTDRFSYEQYF
TRBJ1-2	.	TRBV5-1	TRBD1	TGCGCCAGCAGCTTGGATGGTGGGACAGTATACTATGGCTACACCTTC	CASSLDGGTVYYGYTF
TRBJ1-5	.	TRBV7-9	.	TGTTCCAGCAGCTTAGGACAGACCAATCAGCCCCAGCATTTT	CSSSLGQTNQPQHF
TRBJ1-4	.	TRBV7-6	TRBD1	TGTGCCAGCAGCTCGGGACAGGGTTATGAAAAACTGTTTTTT	CASSSGQGYEKLFF
TRBJ2-6	.	TRBV9	.	TGTGCCAGCAGTCCTATTTGGTCTGGGGCCAACGTCCTGACTTTC	CASSPIWSGANVLTF
TRBJ1-1	.	TRBV5-1	.	TGCGCCAGCAGCCCTGTCCGACAGGCGAACACTGAAGCTTTCTTT	CASSPVRQANTEAFF
TRBJ1-3	once	TRBV6-1	TRBD1	TGTGCCAGCAGTGAAGCCGCAGGGGGTACTGGAAACACCATATATTTT	CASSEAAGGTGNTIYF
TRBJ2-5	.	TRBV9	TRBD2	TGTGCCAGCAGCGCGCCGGAGCGGGGACAAGAGACCCAGTACTTC	CASSAPERGQETQYF
TRBJ1-1	once	TRBV6-5	TRBD1	TGTGCCAGCAGTTACGCGGACAGGGGCCGGACTGAAGCTTTCTTT	CASSYADRGRTEAFF
TRBJ1-5	.	TRBV2	TRBD1	TGTGCCAGCAGGGGCGCGACAGGGGGCATGGGTCAGCCCCAGCATTTT	CASRGATGGMGQPQHF
TRBJ2-5	.	TRBV10-3	.	TGTGCCATCAGCGGAGCAGAGGAGACCCAGTACTTC	CAISGAEETQYF
TRBJ2-4	.	TRBV6-6	.	TGTGCCAGCAGTCCTGGGCGCCACATTCAGTACTTC	CASSPGRHIQYF
TRBJ2-3	once	TRBV10-3	TRBD2	TGTGCCCTTGCGCGGGGGGAATCGAGCACAGATACGCAGTATTTT	CALARGESSTDTQYF
TRBJ2-1	.	TRBV28	TRBD1	TGTGCCAGCAGTTCTCGACAGGGGTCTTCCTCCTACAATGAGCAGTTCTTC	CASSSRQGSSSYNEQFF
TRBJ2-7	.	TRBV2	.	TGTGCCACCCCGGGGCGGAGGGCTACCTACGAGCAGTACTTC	CATPGRRATYEQYF
TRBJ2-7	few	TRBV25-1	TRBD2	TGTGCCAGCAGCGCAACTAGCGGGAGCCTTTATTCCTACGAGCAGTACTTC	CASSATSGSLYSYEQYF
TRBJ2-5	.	TRBV14	.	TGTGCCAGCAGCCACCCCACGTGGGCAGGGGAGACCCAGTACTTC	CASSHPTWAGETQYF
TRBJ2-2	.	TRBV5-4	TRBD1	TGTGCCAGCACGAGACAGGGGAACACCGGGGAGCTGTTTTTT	CASTRQGNTGELFF
TRBJ2-7	.	TRBV7-2	TRBD1	TGTGCCAGCAGCTTGGGACAGCTACGCTACGAGCAGTACTTC	CASSLGQLRYEQYF
TRBJ1-2	.	TRBV7-2	.	TGTGCCAGCAGCAATCGGAGCGTCTATGGCTACACCTTC	CASSNRSVYGYTF
TRBJ2-4	.	TRBV6-6	.	TGTGCCAGCAGTTACTCGGGGGGAAGGAAAAACAGTCAGTACTTC	CASSYSGGRKNSQYF
TRBJ2-5	.	TRBV6-5	.	TGTGCCAGCAGTTACTCGGCAGGGCAAGAGACCCAGTACTTC	CASSYSAGQETQYF
TRBJ1-1	.	TRBV30	TRBD1	TGTGCCTGGAGGCCAGGACAGGGAAACACTGAAGCTTTCTTT	CAWRPGQGNTEAFF
TRBJ2-2	.	TRBV27	.	TGTGCCAGCAGTTTATCCCCGCGCGCCGGGGAGCTGTTTTTT	CASSLSPRAGELFF
TRBJ1-2	.	TRBV7-9	.	TGTGCCAGCAGCTCGCGGGGTATCTATGGCTACACCTTC	CASSSRGIYGYTF
TRBJ2-3	.	TRBV4-1	TRBD2	TGCGCCAGCAGCCTGCGGACTAGCGGAAGTAGCACAGATACGCAGTATTTT	CASSLRTSGSSTDTQYF
TRBJ2-5	.	TRBV29-1	TRBD2	TGCAGCGCCCTCCTTTCACTAGCGGAGATGAAGACCCAGTACTTC	CSALLSLAEMKTQYF
TRBJ2-6	.	TRBV10-3	.	TGTGCCATCAGTGAGGACCAGCGCTCTGGGGCCAACGTCCTGACTTTC	CAISEDQRSGANVLTF
TRBJ2-5	.	TRBV19	.	TGTGCCAGTAGTCGCCAGGGAAGAACGGAGACCCAGTACTTC	CASSRQGRTETQYF
TRBJ1-5	few	TRBV1	.	TGCACCAGCATTTTGACTCGATATAATAGCAATCAGCCCCAGCATTTT	CTSILTRYNSNQPQHF
TRBJ2-7	.	TRBV4-1	TRBD1	TGTGCCAGCAGCCAATCGAACAGGGGTTCTGCTGACGAGCAGTACTTC	CASSQSNRGSADEQYF
TRBJ1-5	.	TRBV30	.	TGTGCCTGGAGCTCCGGGAGGGAAGCATGGGGTCAGCCCCAGCATTTT	CAWSSGREAWGQPQHF
TRBJ2-7	.	TRBV30	TRBD2	TGTGCCTGGAGCCCTAGCGGGGGGCATTACGAGCAGTACTTC	CAWSPSGGHYEQYF
TRBJ1-3	.	TRBV11-2	.	TGTGCCAGCAGCTTAGATCGCGGAGGCCGGGCGCTAATCGGAAACACCATATATTTT	CASSLDRGGRALIGNTIYF
TRBJ1-1	.	TRBV7-9	.	TGTTCCAGCAGCTTAGCGGCAGGGATAAACACTGAAGCTTTCTTT	CSSSLAAGINTEAFF
TRBJ2-1	.	TRBV5-1	.	TGCGCCAGCAGCTTGGAGCGGAATGAGCAGTTCTTC	CASSLERNEQFF
TRBJ1-5	.	TRBV4-1	TRBD1	TGCGCCAGCAGCCAAGAAGGACAGGGGAGTATGCAGCCCCAGCATTTT	CASSQEGQGSMQPQHF